These 15 T cell receptor beta chains were sequenced from one sample in a study of shared clonotypes between healthy human individuals. Sequencing used immunoSEQ multiplex PCR; TCRdb keeps in-frame clones, though not all of them. The data contain about 980,000 clones, 76% of them singletons. The specimen sequenced was memory CD4+ T cells sorted from blood. Subset described: CD45RA-negative fraction. The receptors here all came from a man aged 18 to 29 in good health.

This chain links TRBV5-4 with TRBJ1-3; D is unresolved. Trimming took 4 bases from V and 0 from J, leaving 20 bases between them. Germline V lookup: CDR1 SGHNT, CDR2 YYREEE (reference sequence). CDR3 size: 18 residues. In nucleotides, the CDR3 is TGTGCCAGCAGCCGTTCGGTTGCGAAAGCGAGCTCTGGAAACACCATATATTTT. Residues: CASSRSVAKASSGNTIYF.

About this clone itself: Other DNA sequences in the same sample also yield this CDR3. This rearrangement joins TRBV11-3 to TRBJ2-1; the D is unclear. This CDR3 spans 13 amino acids. Trimming cost V 0 bases and J 6 bases, with 6 bases left between them. From germline, CDR1 is SGHNT and CDR2 YENEEA. Here the CDR3 reads CASSLEGSNEQFF. CDR3 nucleotide sequence: TGTGCCAGCAGCTTAGAGGGTAGCAATGAGCAGTTCTTC.

The V and J genes are TRBV19 and TRBJ2-5; D might be TRBD1 or TRBD2, each matching 5 bases. Deletions cut 8 bases from V and 3 bases from J, with 10 bases between. Germline V CDR1 and CDR2: LNHDA, SQIVND (reference sequence). This CDR3 has 12 amino acids. Here the CDR3 DNA reads TGTGCCAGTGGGACCCATAAAGAGACCCAGTACTTC. As protein: CASGTHKETQYF.

The sample holds many counts of this clone. The genes are TRBV19 and TRBJ2-4, with 13 nucleotides matching TRBD2. Germline CDR1 is LNHDA and CDR2 is SQIVND (reference sequence). With 8 bases clipped from V and 8 bases from J, the junction kept 9 bases outside the gene matches. This CDR3 has 15 amino acids. The CDR3 loop is CASETSGRAGDIQYF. The CDR3 DNA sequence: TGTGCCAGTGAAACTAGCGGGAGGGCCGGGGACATTCAGTACTTC.

The chain couples TRBV29-1 to TRBJ2-5, with D perhaps matching TRBD2 (5 bases). Per germline, CDR1 SQVTM and CDR2 ANQGSEA. V was pared by 4 bases and J by 5 bases, with 11 bases between. The CDR3 has 12 amino acids. CDR3 sequence: CSVGGFEETQYF. CDR3 in DNA: TGCAGCGTTGGAGGGTTCGAGGAGACCCAGTACTTC.

The chain combines TRBV6-5 with TRBJ2-7, with a possible D match to TRBD1 (6 bases). V was pared by 2 bases and J by 7 bases, with 15 bases between. CDR1 is MNHEY and CDR2 is SVGAGI in the germline V gene. This CDR3 contains 14 residues. The CDR3 sequence is CASSYRDKGGEQYF. The CDR3 region has the DNA TGTGCCAGCAGTTACAGGGACAAGGGTGGAGAGCAGTACTTC.

J is TRBJ1-5 and V is TRBV5-6; D perhaps matches TRBD1 (6 bases). Germline V gives CDR1 SGHDT, CDR2 YYEEEE. V was cut by 4 bases and J by 1 base, with 12 bases left in between. CDR3 length: 15 residues. The CDR3 reads CASSRGQLSNQPQHF. The CDR3 DNA reads as TGTGCCAGCAGCCGCGGACAGTTGAGCAATCAGCCCCAGCATTTT.

The sample holds one count of this clone. This chain links TRBV18 with TRBJ2-7; TRBD1 aligns across 7 bases. The J segment lost 1 base and the V segment lost 10 bases, leaving 10 bases of the junction unmatched. The CDR3 is 14 residues long. Germline CDR1 reads KGHSH; CDR2 reads LQKENI. CDR3 nucleotides: TGTGCCACGGGATCAGGGGGTTTTTCCTACGAGCAGTACTTC. It specifies CATGSGGFSYEQYF.

J is TRBJ1-1 and V is TRBV5-1; the D gene is possibly TRBD1 (6 bases). V dropped 7 bases and J dropped 1 base, with 14 bases sitting between them. Germline V gene sequence: CDR1 SGHRS, CDR2 YFSETQ. This CDR3 region has 14 residues. Here the CDR3 reads CASLGGSPNTEAFF. The CDR3 DNA is TGCGCCAGCCTGGGGGGCTCTCCGAACACTGAAGCTTTCTTT.

CDR3 region: CASSLAGRSGEQYF. DNA of the CDR3: TGTGCCAGCAGCTTAGCGGGCCGCTCGGGCGAGCAGTACTTC. The chain links TRBV27 to TRBJ2-7; 7 nucleotides align to TRBD2. The CDR3 has 14 amino acids. Germline CDR1 reads MNHEY; CDR2 reads SMNVEV (reference sequence). With 6 bases clipped from V and 6 bases from J, the junction kept 11 bases outside the gene matches.

This clone was recorded a few times. Additional DNA sequences in this sample encode the identical CDR3. V is TRBV6-5 and J is TRBJ1-6; D not certain. CDR3 length: 14 amino acids. Germline V gene sequence: CDR1 MNHEY, CDR2 SVGAGI. Trimming pared 0 bases from V and 5 bases from J, leaving 5 bases between. CDR3 amino acids: CASSYSGDNSPLHF. In DNA form, the CDR3 reads TGTGCCAGCAGTTACTCTGGAGATAATTCACCCCTCCACTTT.

The rearrangement links TRBV19 to TRBJ1-2, with D possibly TRBD1 on 6 matching bases. CDR1 and CDR2 (germline): LNHDA, SQIVND (reference sequence). V was cut by 5 bases and J by 1 base, with 14 bases left in between. The CDR3 has 15 residues. The DNA for the CDR3 is TGTGCCAGTAGTGCGAGCCAGGGGTTTAACTATGGCTACACCTTC. Translation: CASSASQGFNYGYTF. The full variable domain, completed using reference TRBV19 and TRBJ1-2, is DGGITQSPKYLFRKEGQNVTLSCEQNLNHDAMYWYRQDPGQGLRLIYYSQIVNDFQKGDIAEGYSVSREKKESFPLTVTSAQKNPTAFYLCASSASQGFNYGYTFGSGTRLTVV.

Only a few counts were recorded for this clone. The gene calls are TRBV5-6 and TRBJ1-5; a weak D match, TRBD1 (5 bases). This CDR3 comprises 13 residues. The germline V and J ends were trimmed by 4 bases and 6 bases, with 11 bases remaining between them. Per germline, CDR1 SGHDT and CDR2 YYEEEE. CDR3 region: CASSQGRFQPQHF. Here the CDR3 DNA reads TGTGCCAGCAGCCAGGGACGGTTTCAGCCCCAGCATTTT.

The chain uses TRBV11-2 and TRBJ2-3, with 9 bases fitting TRBD2. V gave up 1 base and J gave up 4 bases; unmatched junction bases: 3. The CDR3 extends over 15 amino acids. CDR1 and CDR2 (germline): SGHAT, FQNNGV. The CDR3 DNA reads TGTGCCAGCAGCTTAGTAGCGGGAGTCCCAGATACGCAGTATTTT. This codes for CASSLVAGVPDTQYF.

This clone was recorded a few times. The rearrangement links TRBV19 to TRBJ1-6, with a tentative D call TRBD1 (6 bases). Trimming took off 9 bases at V and 8 bases at J, with 17 bases between the two ends. This CDR3 contains 14 residues. Germline V gives CDR1 LNHDA, CDR2 SQIVND (reference sequence). The CDR3 spells CASTPGQSHSPLHF. The CDR3 coding sequence is TGTGCCAGCACCCCCGGACAGAGCCATTCACCCCTCCACTTT.